The clone carrying this T cell receptor beta chain has a count of ten or more. The antigen remains unidentified. This record belongs to a study of identical twins. Regarding the study as a whole: A cross-sectional statistical analysis, not follow-up of the same donors, supported the conclusions.

TCRdb reanalysed the 5' RACE reads using MiXCR and keeps one entry per CDR3 protein. The sample has 210,000 or so distinct CDR3 sequences, more than 15% seen once. The sample was also reused in another study, on T cells expressing NK-cell markers. That paper states: Seropositivity for HCMV was found in seven of the eight sequenced donors, with one seronegative. Each of about 6 donors carried dominant NKG2C+ clonotypes accounting for about 1.0-7.0% of CD8+ T cells. In several donors, dominant clonotypes made up about 25-60.1% of CD3+CD56-NKG2C+ cells.

This TCR derives from a woman aged 18-30 years in good health. The sample consisted of CD8+ T cells sorted from blood.

The CDR3: CASSPGTYNEQFF. The CDR3 region has the DNA TGTGCCAGCAGCCCCGGGACTTACAATGAGCAGTTCTTC. The chain carries TRBV5-5 and TRBJ2-1; a weak D match, TRBD2 (6 bases). The CDR3 is 13 residues long. Trimming stripped 4 bases from V and 4 bases from J, with 9 bases between. The germline V gene encodes CDR1 SGHKS and CDR2 YYEKEE (reference sequence).